This TCR beta chain is from a study of shared clonotypes between healthy human individuals. Into CD45RA+ naive and CD45RA-negative memory subsets, the CD4+ cells were split. Study-wide results and caveats: Tissue TCR repertoires likely differ from these blood-only repertoires.

Points on this clone: As yet, its antigen is unknown.

There are 18 residues in the CDR3. The V end was cut by 5 bases, the J end by 1 base, with 23 bases between. From germline, CDR1 is MNHEY and CDR2 SMNVEV (reference sequence). The method was immunoSEQ multiplex PCR; TCRdb's version includes in-frame clones alone and lacks a portion of them. The sample consists of approximately 1,500,000 clones, 95% to 99% of them appearing once. Sequenced: naive CD4+ T cells sorted from blood. Subset here: CD45RA+ positively selected. This clonotype was sampled from a young man in good health. The chain is built from TRBV27 and TRBJ1-1, with D perhaps matching TRBD1 (5 bases). The CDR3 region is CASSPGVGSRQGNTEAFF. For the CDR3, the DNA is TGTGCCAGCAGTCCGGGGGTGGGTAGTAGGCAGGGGAACACTGAAGCTTTCTTT.